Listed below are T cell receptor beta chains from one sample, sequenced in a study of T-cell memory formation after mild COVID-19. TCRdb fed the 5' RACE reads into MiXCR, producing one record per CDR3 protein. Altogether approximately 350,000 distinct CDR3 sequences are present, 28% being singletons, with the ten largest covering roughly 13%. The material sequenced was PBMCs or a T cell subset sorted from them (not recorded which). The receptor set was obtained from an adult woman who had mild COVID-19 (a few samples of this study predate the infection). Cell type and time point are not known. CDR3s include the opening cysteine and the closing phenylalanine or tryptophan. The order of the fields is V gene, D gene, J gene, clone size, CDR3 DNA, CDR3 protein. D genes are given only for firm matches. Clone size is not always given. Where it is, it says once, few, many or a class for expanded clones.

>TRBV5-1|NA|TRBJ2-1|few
TGCGCCAGCAGCTTGTTAGATAAGAAATTCTGGGGTGAGCAGTTCTTC
CASSLLDKKFWGEQFF
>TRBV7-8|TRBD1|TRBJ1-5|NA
TGTGCCAGCAGCCTACCTGCCGGGACAGGGAGGCAGCCCCAGCATTTT
CASSLPAGTGRQPQHF
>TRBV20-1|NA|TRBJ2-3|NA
TGCAGTGCTAGAGCAGGGAGCGTGACAGATACGCAGTATTTT
CSARAGSVTDTQYF
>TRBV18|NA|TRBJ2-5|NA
TGTGCCAGCTCACCCCTAGAAAACCAAGAGACCCAGTACTTC
CASSPLENQETQYF
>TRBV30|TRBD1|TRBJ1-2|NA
TGTGCCTGGAGGGGAGCCCCCGGGACAGGGGGTGATAACTATGGCTACACCTTC
CAWRGAPGTGGDNYGYTF
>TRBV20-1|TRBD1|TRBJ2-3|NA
TGCAGTGCTAGACAACTGGGACAGACCCAAATGGATACGCAGTATTTT
CSARQLGQTQMDTQYF
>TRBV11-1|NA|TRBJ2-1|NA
TGTGCCAGCAGCCTGGGGGGGGGCATTTACAATGAGCAGTTCTTC
CASSLGGGIYNEQFF
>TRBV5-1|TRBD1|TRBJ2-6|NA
TGCGCCAGCAGCTCGGACAGGGTAGGGTCTGGGGCCAACGTCCTGACTTTC
CASSSDRVGSGANVLTF
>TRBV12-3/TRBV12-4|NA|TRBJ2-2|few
TGTGCCAGCAGTTATAGCACCGGGGAGCTGTTTTTT
CASSYSTGELFF
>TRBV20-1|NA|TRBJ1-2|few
TGCAGTGCTAGAAGGGAGGCAAACTATGGCTACACCTTC
CSARREANYGYTF
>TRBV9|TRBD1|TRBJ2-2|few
TGTGCCAGCAGGGGGACAGGGGTTGCCGGGGAGCTGTTTTTT
CASRGTGVAGELFF
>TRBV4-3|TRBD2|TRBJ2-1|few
TGCGCCAGCAGCCAAGGAGGCGGACTAGGACGGAATGAGCAGTTCTTC
CASSQGGGLGRNEQFF
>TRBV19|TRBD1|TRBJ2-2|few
TGTGCCAGTACTCCCGTCGGGGGGACAGGGGCCGGGGAGCTGTTTTTT
CASTPVGGTGAGELFF
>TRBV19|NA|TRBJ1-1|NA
TGTGCCAGTAAGAGGGGGAACACTGAAGCTTTCTTT
CASKRGNTEAFF
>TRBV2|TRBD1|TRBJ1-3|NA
TGTGCCAGCAGGCCGAACAGGGGTGGAAACACCATATATTTT
CASRPNRGGNTIYF
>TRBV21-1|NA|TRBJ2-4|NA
TGTGCCAGCAGCCCTCGGCTGGGGACAGGGGAACCTCTAGCCAAAAACATTCAGTACTTC
CASSPRLGTGEPLAKNIQYF
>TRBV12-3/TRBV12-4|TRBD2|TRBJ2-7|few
TGTGCCAGCAGGGGAGGGAGGAAAGGGCCCTACGAGCAGTACTTC
CASRGGRKGPYEQYF
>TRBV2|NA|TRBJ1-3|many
TGTGCCAGCAGTGATCAGAACTCTGGAAACACCATATATTTT
CASSDQNSGNTIYF
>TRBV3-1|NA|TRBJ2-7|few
TGTGCCAGCAGCCCACAGGGACCGTTCCGCTACGAGCAGTACTTC
CASSPQGPFRYEQYF